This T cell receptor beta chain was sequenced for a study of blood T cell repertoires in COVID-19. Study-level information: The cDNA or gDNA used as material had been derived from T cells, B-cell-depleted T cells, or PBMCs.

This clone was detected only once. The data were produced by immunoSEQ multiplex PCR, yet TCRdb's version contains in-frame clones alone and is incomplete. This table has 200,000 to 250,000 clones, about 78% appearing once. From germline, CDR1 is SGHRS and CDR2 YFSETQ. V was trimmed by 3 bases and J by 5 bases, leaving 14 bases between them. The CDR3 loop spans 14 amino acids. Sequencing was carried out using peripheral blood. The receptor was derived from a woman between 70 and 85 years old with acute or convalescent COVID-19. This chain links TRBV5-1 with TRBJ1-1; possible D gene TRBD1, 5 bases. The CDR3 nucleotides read TGCGCCAGCAGCTGGGTTGGAGGGGAAACTGAAGCTTTCTTT. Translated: CASSWVGGETEAFF.